The TCR beta chain under discussion was sequenced for a study of human T cells and chemical hapten exposure. Looking at the study overall: Small pooled library volume differences chiefly drove per-sample TCR yield variation.

The library labeled individual cDNA molecules by adding unique molecular identifiers to them. TCRdb ran MiXCR on the RACE reads and lists one entry per CDR3 protein. The sample has 100,000 to 150,000 distinct CDR3 sequences; 9% to 10% are singletons. This clonotype was seen more than once but under ten times. Time point specified: healthy volunteer bleed at 2 weeks. Unseparated into fractions, whole blood served as the source from which total RNA was extracted. Specimen: whole blood. The clonotype originates from a male donor in good health. Some clones in this sample may be carry-over from other donors' samples.

DNA for the CDR3: TGTGCCAGCAGCGTGGGGGGTGTCGGCACTGAAGCTTTCTTT. It specifies CASSVGGVGTEAFF. The chain is built from TRBV9 and TRBJ1-1, with D possibly matching TRBD1 (5 bases). Trimming shortened V by 2 bases and J by 4 bases, and 12 bases separated the two germline ends. This CDR3 comprises 14 residues. CDR1 SGDLS and CDR2 YYNGEE come from the germline V gene. Full variable domain (rest looked up from reference TRBV9 and TRBJ1-1): DSGVTQTPKHLITATGQRVTLRCSPRSGDLSVYWYQQSLDQGLQFLIQYYNGEERAKGNILERFSAQQFPDLHSELNLSSLELGDSALYFCASSVGGVGTEAFFGQGTRLTVV.